This T cell receptor beta chain was identified in a study of T cell responses to AZD1222 COVID-19 vaccine. About the study: The study pooled second doses at about 4 or about 12 weeks. Points from the study as a whole: Researchers took repertoire samples only after the peak T cell response had come. Reportedly, close to half of spike-specific TCRs are directed against unmutated variant regions.

Clones were sequenced by immunoSEQ multiplex PCR, and TCRdb holds only the in-frame ones, with some missing. The data show about 120,000 clones, about 87% seen once. Note on this clone: As yet, its antigen is unknown.

Trimming pared 2 bases from V and 4 bases from J, leaving 11 bases between. In germline, CDR1 is MNHEY, CDR2 SVGAGI. The CDR3 is made up of 14 amino acids. The receptor's source is an adult in good health. The V and J genes are TRBV6-5 and TRBJ1-1; D remains unclear. The sequences come from peripheral blood, collected on day 0 of AZD1222 vaccination. DNA for the CDR3: TGTGCCAGCAGTTACGAGACAACCACCACTGAAGCTTTCTTT. Its translation is CASSYETTTTEAFF.